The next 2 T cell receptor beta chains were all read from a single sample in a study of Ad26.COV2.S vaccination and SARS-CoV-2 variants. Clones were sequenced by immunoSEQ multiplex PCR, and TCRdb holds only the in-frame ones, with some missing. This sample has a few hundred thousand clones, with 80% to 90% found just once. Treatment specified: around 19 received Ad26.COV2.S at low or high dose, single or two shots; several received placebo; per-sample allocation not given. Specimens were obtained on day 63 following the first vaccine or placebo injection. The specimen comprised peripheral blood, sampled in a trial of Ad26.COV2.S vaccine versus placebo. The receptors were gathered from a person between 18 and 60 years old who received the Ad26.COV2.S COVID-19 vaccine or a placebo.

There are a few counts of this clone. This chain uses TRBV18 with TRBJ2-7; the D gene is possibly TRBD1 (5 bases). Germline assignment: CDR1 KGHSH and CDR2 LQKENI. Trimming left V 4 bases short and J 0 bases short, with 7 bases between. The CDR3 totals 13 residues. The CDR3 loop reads CASSQGLSYEQYF. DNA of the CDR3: TGTGCCAGCTCACAGGGGCTCTCCTACGAGCAGTACTTC.

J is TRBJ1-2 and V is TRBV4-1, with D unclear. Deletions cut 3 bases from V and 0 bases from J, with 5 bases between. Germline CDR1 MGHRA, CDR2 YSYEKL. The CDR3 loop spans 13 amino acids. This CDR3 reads CASSQTSNYGYTF. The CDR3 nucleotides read TGCGCCAGCAGCCAGACATCTAACTATGGCTACACCTTC.